These 29 T cell receptor beta chains share one sample of origin, sequenced in a study of T cell responses to AZD1222 COVID-19 vaccine. Data came from immunoSEQ multiplex PCR; TCRdb stores just in-frame clones and leaves some out. The sample yields fewer than 130,000 clones, 80% to 95% seen once. The material was peripheral blood, obtained on day 0 of AZD1222 vaccination. Source of these receptors: an adult in good health.

This clone was seen only once. The J gene is TRBJ1-2, the V gene TRBV11-2; D possibly corresponds to TRBD1 (5 bases). With 5 bases removed from V and 4 bases from J, the gap between germline ends came to 14 bases. The length of the CDR3 is 14 residues. Germline V gives CDR1 SGHAT, CDR2 FQNNGV. The CDR3 region has the DNA TGTGCCAGCAGCCATCCGGGACGGTCCTATGGCTACACCTTC. Its translation: CASSHPGRSYGYTF.

This rearrangement joins TRBV18 to TRBJ1-5; perhaps TRBD1 as D (5 bases). Germline V gene data show CDR1 as KGHSH and CDR2 as LQKENI. The CDR3 contains 15 residues. V lost 2 bases and J lost 1, with 9 bases in between. In nucleotides, the CDR3 is TGTGCCAGCTCACCAGGGCAGGGAAGCAATCAGCCCCAGCATTTT. Translating gives CASSPGQGSNQPQHF. Looking up the rest from reference TRBV18 and TRBJ1-5 gives the full variable domain: NAGVMQNPRHLVRRRGQEARLRCSPMKGHSHVYWYRQLPEEGLKFMVYLQKENIIDESGMPKERFSAEFPKEGPSILRIQQVVRGDSAAYFCASSPGQGSNQPQHFGDGTRLSIL.

The rearrangement links TRBV12-5 to TRBJ2-2; D may be TRBD1 (6 bases). This CDR3 contains 15 residues. The germline V gene has CDR1 LGHNT and CDR2 FRNRAP. Trimming stripped 1 base from V and 5 bases from J, with 11 bases between. The CDR3 reads CASGLALTGTGELFF. CDR3 DNA sequence: TGTGCTAGTGGTTTGGCCCTGACAGGAACCGGGGAGCTGTTTTTT.

The rearrangement links TRBV7-2 to TRBJ2-7; 11 bases map to TRBD2. This CDR3 spans 19 amino acids. Unmatched junction bases numbered 18, after V lost 5 bases and J lost 3 bases. Germline V gene data show CDR1 as SGHTA and CDR2 as FQGNSA. This CDR3 reads CASSPRQGLAGGHHYEQYF. DNA for the CDR3: TGTGCCAGCAGCCCCCGTCAGGGGCTAGCGGGAGGTCATCACTACGAGCAGTACTTC.

CDR3: CAISGTGGNQPQHF. CDR3 bases: TGTGCCATCTCCGGGACAGGAGGCAATCAGCCCCAGCATTTT. The chain is built from TRBV19 and TRBJ1-5; 8 nucleotides agree with TRBD1. After removal of 10 bases from V and 2 bases from J, the junction contained 7 bases not matched to a gene. Germline CDR1 is LNHDA and CDR2 is SQIVND (reference sequence). The CDR3 consists of 14 residues.

The chain carries TRBV7-2 and TRBJ1-5; D is unresolved. The CDR3 sequence is 15 residues long. The germline CDR1 and CDR2 sequences are SGHTA and FQGNSA. V lost 1 base to trimming and J lost 0 bases, with 7 bases between them. This CDR3 reads CASSLEQYSNQPQHF. The CDR3, as DNA: TGTGCCAGCAGCTTAGAGCAGTATAGCAATCAGCCCCAGCATTTT.

Only a few counts were recorded for this clone. V and J are TRBV19 and TRBJ2-5; a weak D match, TRBD2 (5 bases). V lost 6 bases and J lost 2, with 10 bases in between. CDR3 size: 13 residues. Germline V gives CDR1 LNHDA, CDR2 SQIVND (reference sequence). This chain's CDR3 is CASSQTTQETQYF. The CDR3 DNA is TGTGCCAGTAGCCAGACTACTCAAGAGACCCAGTACTTC.

The rearrangement links TRBV5-1 to TRBJ1-6, with D possibly matching TRBD1 (6 bases). Trimming stripped 4 bases from V and 0 bases from J, with 11 bases between. The CDR3 runs to 16 residues. CDR1 and CDR2 (germline): SGHRS, YFSETQ. The CDR3 DNA is TGCGCCAGCAGCACAGGGTCGAGCTCCTATAATTCACCCCTCCACTTT. Translated: CASSTGSSSYNSPLHF.

This chain uses TRBV2 with TRBJ1-1; no clear D gene. Germline V gene lookup returns CDR1 SNHLY and CDR2 FYNNEI. The CDR3 runs to 15 residues. V shed 4 bases and J shed 1 base, with 13 bases lying between them. The CDR3 bases are TGTGCCAGCAGTGGAGCCGGACGGGCGAACACTGAAGCTTTCTTT. This translates into CASSGAGRANTEAFF.

The V call is TRBV25-1, the J call TRBJ2-2, with D possibly matching TRBD2 (6 bases). Germline values: CDR1 MGHDK, CDR2 SYGVNS. CDR3 size: 14 residues. The V and J ends lost 1 base and 7 bases respectively, with 10 bases between them. CDR3 in DNA: TGTGCCAGCAGTGAATTTGCGGGGAGCGGGGAGCTGTTTTTT. It is translated as CASSEFAGSGELFF.

This chain links TRBV11-3 with TRBJ2-2, with a weak D call TRBD1 (6 bases). The germline V gene encodes CDR1 SGHNT and CDR2 YENEEA. The CDR3 is 15 residues long. The V end was cut by 5 bases, the J end by 4 bases, with 14 bases between. The CDR3 loop reads CASSPSVGATGELFF. DNA for the CDR3: TGTGCCAGCAGCCCATCGGTGGGGGCCACCGGGGAGCTGTTTTTT.

The chain has TRBV4-3 and TRBJ2-7, with 12 bases identical to TRBD2. V shed 4 bases, J shed 4 bases, and the junction held 5 bases outside the gene matches. This CDR3 has 15 amino acids. From germline, CDR1 is LGHNA and CDR2 YSLEER. The DNA of the CDR3 is TGCGCCAGCAGCCCCGGACTAGCGGGAAAGTACGAGCAGTACTTC. Translated, it gives CASSPGLAGKYEQYF.

This chain uses TRBV19 with TRBJ1-2; 8 bases match TRBD1. The germline gives CDR1 LNHDA, CDR2 SQIVND (reference sequence). The CDR3 spans 13 residues. V trimming: 10 bases; J trimming: 6 bases; junction bases outside the gene matches: 10. The DNA for the CDR3 is TGTGCCACGATATCCCAGGACAGGGATGGCTACACCTTC. Protein: CATISQDRDGYTF. The variable domain in full, completed from reference TRBV19 and TRBJ1-2, reads DGGITQSPKYLFRKEGQNVTLSCEQNLNHDAMYWYRQDPGQGLRLIYYSQIVNDFQKGDIAEGYSVSREKKESFPLTVTSAQKNPTAFYLCATISQDRDGYTFGSGTRLTVV.

The chain uses TRBV9 and TRBJ2-7; 10 nucleotides align to TRBD2. V dropped 4 bases and J dropped 4; count of bases not matched to a gene: 8. Germline V lookup: CDR1 SGDLS, CDR2 YYNGEE. The CDR3 sequence is 15 residues long. Written as DNA, the CDR3 is TGTGCCAGCAGCCCCACAGCGGGAGGGCGGTACGAGCAGTACTTC. Amino acid sequence: CASSPTAGGRYEQYF.

The genes are TRBV9 and TRBJ2-5; possible D gene TRBD1, 6 bases. The CDR3 runs 15 residues. Germline assignment: CDR1 SGDLS and CDR2 YYNGEE. V shed 0 bases and J shed 5 bases, with 14 bases lying between them. The CDR3 here is CASSVGGTTHETQYF. CDR3 in DNA: TGTGCCAGCAGCGTAGGGGGGACAACCCACGAGACCCAGTACTTC.

The CDR3 DNA reads as TGTGCCAGCAGCAAGCAGGACTCCTATAATTCACCCCTCCACTTT. Translated: CASSKQDSYNSPLHF. J is TRBJ1-6 and V is TRBV6-5; D not certain. CDR3 size: 15 residues. CDR1 and CDR2 from the germline V gene are MNHEY and SVGAGI. The V end lost 6 bases, the J end lost 0 bases, and 9 bases lay between the germline ends.

The V and J genes are TRBV7-7 and TRBJ1-6; D is unclear. CDR1 is SSHAT and CDR2 is FNYEAQ in the germline V gene (reference sequence). Trimming left V 2 bases short and J 0 bases short, with 11 bases between. This CDR3 is built from 17 residues. In DNA form, the CDR3 reads TGTGCCAGCAGCTTAAAGTTTCGGAGCTCCTATAATTCACCCCTCCACTTT. Protein sequence: CASSLKFRSSYNSPLHF.

As DNA, the CDR3 is TGTGCCAGCAGCCAAGGTACAGGGGGGCCTTCCTACGAGCAGTACTTC. Translating it yields CASSQGTGGPSYEQYF. This rearrangement joins TRBV27 to TRBJ2-7, with 8 bases fitting TRBD1. CDR1 is MNHEY, CDR2 SMNVEV, per germline (reference sequence). The V segment lost 6 bases and the J segment 1 base; nucleotides outside the gene matches: 11. The CDR3 runs 16 residues.

The chain joins TRBV7-9 to TRBJ1-4; D gene ambiguous. Germline CDR1 SEHNR, CDR2 FQNEAQ (reference sequence). Trimming shortened V by 1 base and J by 7 bases, and 13 bases separated the two germline ends. The CDR3 has 15 amino acids. The CDR3 nucleotides are TGTGCCAGCAGCTTAGAAGTGGGAGCGGGTGAAAAACTGTTTTTT. It yields the protein CASSLEVGAGEKLFF.

This clone was seen just once. The V and J genes are TRBV28 and TRBJ2-1; 11 bases map to TRBD2. The CDR3 spans 16 residues. Per the germline V gene, CDR1 is MDHEN and CDR2 is SYDVKM. V lost 4 bases, J lost 7 bases, and 9 bases stayed unmatched. The CDR3 protein is CASSYGVAGGLNEQFF. In DNA, the CDR3 is TGTGCCAGCAGTTATGGGGTAGCGGGAGGGCTTAATGAGCAGTTCTTC.

The chain links TRBV7-9 to TRBJ1-6; 7 nucleotides line up with TRBD1. CDR1 is SEHNR, CDR2 FQNEAQ, per germline (reference sequence). This CDR3 has 14 residues. After removal of 4 bases from V and 10 bases from J, the junction contained 7 bases not matched to a gene. The CDR3 sequence is CASSSGGQESPLHF. CDR3 nucleotide sequence: TGTGCCAGCAGCTCAGGGGGTCAGGAATCACCCCTCCACTTT.

The genes are TRBV6-4 and TRBJ2-7, with 8 bases that match TRBD1. Germline assignment: CDR1 MRHNA and CDR2 SNTAGT. V trimming: 7 bases; J trimming: 1 base; junction bases outside the gene matches: 6. This CDR3 comprises 14 residues. In DNA, the CDR3 is TGTGCCAGCAAGACCGACAGGGGATCCTACGAGCAGTACTTC. Translation: CASKTDRGSYEQYF.

With regard to this clone: The sample contains more than one DNA sequence encoding this CDR3. This sequence joins TRBV7-8 and TRBJ1-5; the D is unclear. CDR1 is SGHVS and CDR2 is FQNEAQ in the germline V gene. Trimming pared 3 bases from V and 1 base from J, leaving 4 bases between. The length of the CDR3 is 13 residues. The CDR3 region is CASSLVSNQPQHF. In DNA form, the CDR3 reads TGTGCCAGCAGCTTGGTGAGCAATCAGCCCCAGCATTTT.

With regard to this clone: The same CDR3 also results from other DNA sequences found in this sample. The V gene is TRBV27, the J gene TRBJ1-1; 7 bases are a match to TRBD1. CDR3 length: 15 residues. Germline values: CDR1 MNHEY, CDR2 SMNVEV (reference sequence). Trimming took 0 bases from V and 1 from J; bases not matched to a gene: 2. CDR3 DNA sequence: TGTGCCAGCAGTTTATCGCCAGGGGGGAACACTGAAGCTTTCTTT. It yields the protein CASSLSPGGNTEAFF.

J is TRBJ1-2 and V is TRBV11-3; D call uncertain. This CDR3 region has 14 residues. Germline lookup yields CDR1 SGHNT and CDR2 YENEEA. With 2 bases removed from V and 4 bases from J, the gap between germline ends came to 11 bases. The CDR3 loop is CASSLKNRAYGYTF. The CDR3 bases are TGTGCCAGCAGCTTAAAAAACCGAGCCTATGGCTACACCTTC. Full variable domain (outside the CDR3, taken from reference TRBV11-3 and TRBJ1-2): EAGVVQSPRYKIIEKKQPVAFWCNPISGHNTLYWYLQNLGQGPELLIRYENEEAVDDSQLPKDRFSAERLKGVDSTLKIQPAELGDSAVYLCASSLKNRAYGYTFGSGTRLTVV.

This sequence joins TRBV7-9 and TRBJ2-2; D unclear. CDR3 length: 14 residues. Germline V CDR1 and CDR2: SEHNR, FQNEAQ (reference sequence). Deletions cut 3 bases from V and 8 bases from J, with 13 bases between. CDR3 loop: CASSFAERRGELFF. The DNA for the CDR3 is TGTGCCAGCAGCTTTGCGGAGCGAAGGGGGGAGCTGTTTTTT.

The chain couples TRBV18 to TRBJ1-2, with unresolved D. Per the germline V gene, CDR1 is KGHSH and CDR2 is LQKENI. The V end lost 0 bases, the J end lost 3 bases, and 11 bases lay between the germline ends. This CDR3 is 15 amino acids long. The CDR3 DNA reads TGTGCCAGCTCACCACCGTTCGGGATGGACTATGGCTACACCTTC. Protein: CASSPPFGMDYGYTF.

The chain has TRBV6-2 or TRBV6-3 and TRBJ1-3; D unresolved. The CDR3 is 14 amino acids. The germline V gene encodes CDR1 MNHEY and CDR2 SVGEGT. Between the trimmed V and J ends, which lost 6 bases and 0 bases, there was a span of 9 bases. The CDR3: CASSLQDSGNTIYF. The DNA of the CDR3 is TGTGCCAGCAGCCTACAAGACTCTGGAAACACCATATATTTT.

CDR3 nucleotide sequence: TGTGCCAGCAGCTTAGGGACACCGTACCAAGAGACCCAGTACTTC. Translating gives CASSLGTPYQETQYF. The chain joins TRBV7-2 to TRBJ2-5, with a tentative D call TRBD1 (5 bases). The CDR3 runs 15 residues. The ends were cut back, 1 base at V and 0 bases at J, with 9 bases in the middle. Germline-derived CDR1 and CDR2 are SGHTA and FQGNSA.